This TCR beta chain was recovered during a study of blood T cell repertoires in COVID-19. Study-wide background: There were acute and convalescent COVID-19 samples, and they came from the United States, Italy and Spain.

The germline CDR1 and CDR2 sequences are SGHRS and YFSETQ. The CDR3 loop spans 14 amino acids. The V end lost 1 base, the J end lost 8 bases, and 13 bases lay between the germline ends. Produced via immunoSEQ multiplex PCR; TCRdb's table is partial and in-frame only. In the table there are tens of thousands of clones, about four fifths of which are singletons. The material sequenced was peripheral blood. The chain employs TRBV5-1 and TRBJ2-1, with D possibly being TRBD1 (6 bases). This TCR was sampled from a woman older than 75 with active or convalescent COVID-19. As DNA, the CDR3 is TGCGCCAGCAGCTTGTGGCAGGGGAGCGATGAGCAGTTCTTC. This encodes CASSLWQGSDEQFF.